This TCR beta chain was profiled in a study of identical twins. The CDR3 length is 14 residues. Trimming took 4 bases from V and 4 from J; bases not matched to a gene: 7. CDR1 and CDR2 from the germline V gene are SGDLS and YYNGEE. Study-level results: Insertions ran lower in abundant cord blood beta clonotypes, though not in memory repertoires. Within monozygotic twins, out-of-frame TCR alpha sharing was underestimated by the models.

Template switching added a universal primer binding site, and final cDNA carried unique molecular identifiers. TCRdb itself ran the 5' RACE reads through MiXCR, one entry per CDR3 protein. The sample consists of 500,000 to 550,000 distinct CDR3 sequences, about a fifth of them appearing once. Concerning this clonotype: The antigen is not known.

This same sample was also taken into another study, of yellow fever vaccine responses in identical twins.

Sequenced material: CD4+ T cells sorted from blood. The clonotype was recovered from a woman between 18 and 30 years old in good health. The V and J genes are TRBV9 and TRBJ1-1, with 7 bases aligning to TRBD1. Here the CDR3 DNA reads TGTGCCAGCAGCCCCCAGACAGGGTTCACTGAAGCTTTCTTT. As protein: CASSPQTGFTEAFF. Drawing the rest from reference TRBV9 and TRBJ1-1, the complete variable domain is DSGVTQTPKHLITATGQRVTLRCSPRSGDLSVYWYQQSLDQGLQFLIQYYNGEERAKGNILERFSAQQFPDLHSELNLSSLELGDSALYFCASSPQTGFTEAFFGQGTRLTVV.